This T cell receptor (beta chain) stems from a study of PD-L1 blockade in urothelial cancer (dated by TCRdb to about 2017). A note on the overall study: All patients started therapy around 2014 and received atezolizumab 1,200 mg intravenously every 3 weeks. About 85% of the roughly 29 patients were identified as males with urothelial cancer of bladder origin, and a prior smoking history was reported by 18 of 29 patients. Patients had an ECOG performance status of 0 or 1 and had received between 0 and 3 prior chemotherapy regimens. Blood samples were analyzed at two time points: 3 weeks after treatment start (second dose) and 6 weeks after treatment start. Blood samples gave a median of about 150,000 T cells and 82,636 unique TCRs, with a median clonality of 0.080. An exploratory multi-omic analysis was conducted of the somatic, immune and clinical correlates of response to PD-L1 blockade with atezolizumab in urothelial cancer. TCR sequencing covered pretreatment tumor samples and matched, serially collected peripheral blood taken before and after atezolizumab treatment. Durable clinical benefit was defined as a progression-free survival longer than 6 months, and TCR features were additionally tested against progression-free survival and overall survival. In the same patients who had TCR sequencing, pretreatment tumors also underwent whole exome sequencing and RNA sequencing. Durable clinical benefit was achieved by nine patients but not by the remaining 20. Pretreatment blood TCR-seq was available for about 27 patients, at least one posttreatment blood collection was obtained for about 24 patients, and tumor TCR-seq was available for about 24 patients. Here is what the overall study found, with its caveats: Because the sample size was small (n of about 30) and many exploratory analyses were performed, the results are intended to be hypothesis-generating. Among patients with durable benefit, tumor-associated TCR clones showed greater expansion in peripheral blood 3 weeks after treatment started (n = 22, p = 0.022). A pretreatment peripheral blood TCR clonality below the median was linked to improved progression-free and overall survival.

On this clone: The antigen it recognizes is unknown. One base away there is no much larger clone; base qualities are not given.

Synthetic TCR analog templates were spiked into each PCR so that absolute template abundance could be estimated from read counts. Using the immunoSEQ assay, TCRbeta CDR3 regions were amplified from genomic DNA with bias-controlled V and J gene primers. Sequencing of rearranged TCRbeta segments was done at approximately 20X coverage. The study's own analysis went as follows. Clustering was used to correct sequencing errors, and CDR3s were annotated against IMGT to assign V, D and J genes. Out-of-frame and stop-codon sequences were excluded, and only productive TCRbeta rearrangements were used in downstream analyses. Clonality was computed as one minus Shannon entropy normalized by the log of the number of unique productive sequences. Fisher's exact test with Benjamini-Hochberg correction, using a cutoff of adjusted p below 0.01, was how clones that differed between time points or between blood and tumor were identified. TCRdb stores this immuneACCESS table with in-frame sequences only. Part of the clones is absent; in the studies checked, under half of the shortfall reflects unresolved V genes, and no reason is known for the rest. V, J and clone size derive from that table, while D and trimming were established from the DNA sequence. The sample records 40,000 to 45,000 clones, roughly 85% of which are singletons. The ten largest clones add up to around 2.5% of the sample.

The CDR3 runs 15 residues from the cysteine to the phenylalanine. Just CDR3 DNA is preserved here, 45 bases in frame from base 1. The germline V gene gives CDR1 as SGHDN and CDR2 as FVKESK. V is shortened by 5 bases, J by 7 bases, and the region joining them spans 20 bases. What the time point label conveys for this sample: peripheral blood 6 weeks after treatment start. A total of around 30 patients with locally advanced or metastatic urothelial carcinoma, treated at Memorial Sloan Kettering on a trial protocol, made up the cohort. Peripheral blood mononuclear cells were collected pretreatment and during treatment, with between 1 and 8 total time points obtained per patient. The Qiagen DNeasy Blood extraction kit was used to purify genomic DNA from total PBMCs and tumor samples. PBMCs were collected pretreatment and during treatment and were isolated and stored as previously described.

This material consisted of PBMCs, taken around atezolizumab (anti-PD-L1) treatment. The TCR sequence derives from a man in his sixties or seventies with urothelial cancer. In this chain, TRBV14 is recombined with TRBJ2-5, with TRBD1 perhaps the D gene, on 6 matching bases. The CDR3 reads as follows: CASSSLGGEFATQYF. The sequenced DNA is TGTGCCAGCAGCTCACTAGGGGGAGAATTTGCGACCCAGTACTTC.